This TCR beta chain was sequenced in a study of PD-1 blockade in classical Hodgkin lymphoma. Study results and caveats: The repertoire differences lack a defined cause, possibly disease activity or prior therapy.

Using immunoSEQ multiplex PCR, the repertoire was profiled, and TCRdb retains in-frame clones only, with some absent. This table holds fewer than 4,000 clones, approximately 80% found once. Time point meaning: cycle 4 day 1 (C4D1), after 6 weeks of nivolumab. No patient escaped relapse after autologous stem cell transplantation, and brentuximab vedotin exposure varied. The study isolated CD8+ T cells from thawed PBMCs by magnetic negative selection. V was pared by 6 bases and J by 3 bases, with 6 bases of the junction left unmatched. CDR1 and CDR2 from the germline V gene are SQVTM and ANQGSEA. This CDR3 contains 14 residues. Notes on this clone: Its antigen is not known.

The source of this sequence is a human donor with classical Hodgkin lymphoma. The specimen was CD8+ T cells from blood, collected before the fourth cycle of nivolumab. The chain uses TRBV29-1 and TRBJ2-5; 11 nucleotides line up with TRBD1. The CDR3 spells CSVPRTGGKETQYF. CDR3 bases: TGCAGCGTCCCCAGGACAGGGGGCAAAGAGACCCAGTACTTC.